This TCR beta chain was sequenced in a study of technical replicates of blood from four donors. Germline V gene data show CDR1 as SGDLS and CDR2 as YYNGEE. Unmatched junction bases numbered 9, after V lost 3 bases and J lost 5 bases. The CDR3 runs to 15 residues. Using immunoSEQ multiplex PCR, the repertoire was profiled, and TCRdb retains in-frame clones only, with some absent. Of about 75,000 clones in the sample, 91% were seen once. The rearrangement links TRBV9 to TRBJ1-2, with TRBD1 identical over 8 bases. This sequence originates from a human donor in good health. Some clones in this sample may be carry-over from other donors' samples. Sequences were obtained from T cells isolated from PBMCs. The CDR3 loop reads CASSGDRGGGYGYTF. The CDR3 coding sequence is TGTGCCAGCAGCGGAGACAGGGGAGGAGGGTATGGCTACACCTTC.